These 29 T cell receptor beta chains were all obtained from the same sample, sequenced in a study of cytomegalovirus exposure and HLA in healthy donors. Sequenced by immunoSEQ multiplex PCR; TCRdb stores in-frame clones only, minus some. The table records some 120,000 clones, roughly 94% of them present only once. The specimen was PBMCs. These receptors were collected from a woman aged 18-29 years in good health and CMV-seronegative.

The V and J genes are TRBV2 and TRBJ1-3; 9 bases align to TRBD1. Germline values: CDR1 SNHLY, CDR2 FYNNEI. After removal of 10 bases from V and 8 bases from J, the junction contained 6 bases not matched to a gene. The CDR3 sequence is 12 residues long. Written as DNA, the CDR3 is TGTGCCACCTCGACAGGGGGAGACACCATATATTTT. Translating it yields CATSTGGDTIYF.

Here the CDR3 DNA reads TGTGCCAGCAGCCGAGGGACAATCACAGATACGCAGTATTTT. It is translated as CASSRGTITDTQYF. The chain is built from TRBV2 and TRBJ2-3; tentative D call: TRBD1 (6 bases). Deletions cut 6 bases from V and 2 bases from J, with 12 bases between. Germline CDR1 SNHLY, CDR2 FYNNEI. The CDR3 sequence is 14 residues long.

This clone was counted once. The rearrangement uses TRBV19 and TRBJ2-1; TRBD2 matches at 12 bases. V trimming: 5 bases; J trimming: 5 bases; junction bases outside the gene matches: 7. CDR1 and CDR2 (germline): LNHDA, SQIVND (reference sequence). The CDR3 has 16 amino acids. The CDR3 sequence is CASSPGTSGQNNEQFF. CDR3 in DNA: TGTGCCAGTAGTCCCGGGACTAGCGGGCAAAACAATGAGCAGTTCTTC.

This clone showed up many times. The gene calls are TRBV19 and TRBJ2-7; D ambiguous. Germline V gene sequence: CDR1 LNHDA, CDR2 SQIVND (reference sequence). Deletions cut 3 bases from V and 3 bases from J, with 9 bases between. This CDR3 is 13 amino acids long. This CDR3 is CASSMSLFYEQYF. In nucleotides, the CDR3 is TGTGCCAGTAGTATGAGTCTCTTCTACGAGCAGTACTTC.

The chain couples TRBV4-2 to TRBJ2-7; 10 bases fit TRBD2. The ends lost 0 bases at V and 7 bases at J; junction bases unmatched: 12. Germline V lookup: CDR1 LGHNA, CDR2 YNFKEQ. The CDR3 length is 17 residues. The CDR3 DNA reads TGTGCCAGCAGCCAAGATCTTACTAGCGGGGCCAGGATTGAGCAGTACTTC. Protein sequence: CASSQDLTSGARIEQYF.

The V and J genes are TRBV6-5 and TRBJ1-4; 7 nucleotides line up with TRBD1. CDR3 length: 14 residues. The germline V gene encodes CDR1 MNHEY and CDR2 SVGAGI. J was trimmed by 10 bases and V by 6 bases; bases with no gene match: 11. CDR3 nucleotide sequence: TGTGCCAGCAGCTACCTCGACAGGGCAGGAAAACTGTTTTTT. Its translation is CASSYLDRAGKLFF.

The rearrangement uses TRBV7-8 and TRBJ2-7; D may be TRBD2 (5 bases). Germline CDR1 is SGHVS and CDR2 is FQNEAQ. V was cut by 1 base and J by 3 bases, with 10 bases left in between. The CDR3 consists of 14 residues. The CDR3 protein is CASSLVGVGYEQYF. The CDR3, as DNA: TGTGCCAGCAGCTTAGTCGGGGTTGGCTACGAGCAGTACTTC.

V usage is TRBV11-2 and J usage is TRBJ2-7, with D possibly matching TRBD2 (5 bases). The CDR3 is 13 residues long. Trimming shortened V by 5 bases and J by 0 bases, and 8 bases separated the two germline ends. CDR1 is SGHAT, CDR2 FQNNGV, per germline. Here the CDR3 DNA reads TGTGCCAGCAGCCGGGGAAGCTCCTACGAGCAGTACTTC. Its translation is CASSRGSSYEQYF.

This sequence joins TRBV27 and TRBJ1-6, with D possibly TRBD1 on 5 matching bases. CDR1 is MNHEY and CDR2 is SMNVEV in the germline V gene (reference sequence). Between the trimmed V and J ends, which lost 4 bases and 5 bases, there was a span of 9 bases. CDR3 size: 14 residues. CDR3 sequence reads: CASSSRQNNSPLHF. The CDR3, as DNA: TGTGCCAGCAGTTCGCGACAGAATAATTCACCCCTCCACTTT.

The rearrangement joins TRBV10-2 to TRBJ1-2; D remains unclear. The V gene's germline CDR1 is WSHSY and CDR2 SAAADI. With 2 bases removed from V and 8 bases from J, the gap between germline ends came to 9 bases. This CDR3 region has 12 residues. The CDR3, as DNA: TGCGCCAGCAGTGAGGATTTGGGCGGCTACACCTTC. This gives the protein CASSEDLGGYTF.

The CDR3 loop reads CASSPTQGLFYGYTF. In DNA, the CDR3 is TGTGCCAGCAGCCCCACACAGGGGCTCTTCTATGGCTACACCTTC. The chain joins TRBV21-1 to TRBJ1-2; the D call of TRBD1 is as the table states it, not checked on the DNA. TRBV21-1 constitutes a pseudogene. The CDR3 is 15 amino acids.

The CDR3 DNA reads TGTGCCTGGGAACCCGGGACAGCGAACACCGGGGAGCTGTTTTTT. Amino acid sequence: CAWEPGTANTGELFF. The rearrangement uses TRBV30 and TRBJ2-2; TRBD1 agrees at 7 bases. CDR1 is GTSNPN, CDR2 SVGIG, per germline (reference sequence). Trimming at V came to 5 bases and at J to 0 bases, leaving 6 bases not matched to a gene. The CDR3 totals 15 residues.

The gene calls are TRBV19 and TRBJ1-1; no firm D call. Looked up from germline, CDR1 is LNHDA and CDR2 is SQIVND (reference sequence). The CDR3 runs to 14 residues. Deletions cut 9 bases from V and 5 bases from J, with 19 bases between. CDR3 loop: CASHHRARGTEAFF. CDR3 coding DNA: TGTGCCAGCCACCACCGAGCACGGGGAACTGAAGCTTTCTTT.

The chain uses TRBV7-6 and TRBJ2-1; D perhaps matches TRBD2 (5 bases). With 2 bases removed from V and 1 base from J, the gap between germline ends came to 9 bases. From germline, CDR1 is SGHVS and CDR2 FNYEAQ. This CDR3 contains 15 residues. In DNA, the CDR3 is TGTGCCAGCAGCTTATCGGGCGGGTCCTACAATGAGCAGTTCTTC. Encoded protein: CASSLSGGSYNEQFF.

This chain uses TRBV10-1 with TRBJ1-5; 7 nucleotides match TRBD1. Germline CDR1 reads WNHNN; CDR2 reads SYGVQD (reference sequence). This CDR3 spans 18 amino acids. V lost 0 bases to trimming and J lost 0 bases; unmatched junction nucleotides: 8. The chain's CDR3 is CASSESPTGNSSNQPQHF. CDR3 nucleotide sequence: TGCGCCAGCAGTGAGTCGCCGACAGGGAACAGTAGCAATCAGCCCCAGCATTTT.

In this sample, this clone turned up once. This rearrangement joins TRBV30 to TRBJ1-1; the D gene is possibly TRBD1 (6 bases). The germline CDR1 and CDR2 sequences are GTSNPN and SVGIG (reference sequence). The CDR3 length is 14 residues. The V end lost 3 bases, the J end lost 3 bases, and 14 bases lay between the germline ends. CDR3 in amino acids: CAWSDGQSDTEAFF. In DNA form, the CDR3 reads TGTGCCTGGAGCGACGGACAGTCAGACACTGAAGCTTTCTTT. The full variable domain, completed using reference TRBV30 and TRBJ1-1, is SQTIHQWPATLVQPVGSPLSLECTVEGTSNPNLYWYRQAAGRGLQLLFYSVGIGQISSEVPQNLSASRPQDRQFILSSKKLLLSDSGFYLCAWSDGQSDTEAFFGQGTRLTVV.

This clone was recorded once. The chain couples TRBV28 to TRBJ1-5, with TRBD1 matching 7 bases. V lost 5 bases, J lost 5 bases, and 9 bases stayed unmatched. CDR3 length: 15 amino acids. Germline CDR1 reads MDHEN; CDR2 reads SYDVKM. In nucleotides, the CDR3 is TGTGCCAGCAGTCCACTGGGGACAGATTATCAGCCCCAGCATTTT. Translation: CASSPLGTDYQPQHF.

The rearrangement joins TRBV2 to TRBJ2-7; 8 bases are a match to TRBD1. CDR3 size: 12 residues. V shed 3 bases, J shed 5 bases, and the junction held 0 bases outside the gene matches. Germline loops: CDR1 SNHLY, CDR2 FYNNEI. The CDR3 sequence is CASSEDRDEQYF. DNA of the CDR3: TGTGCCAGCAGTGAGGACAGGGACGAGCAGTACTTC.

The chain couples TRBV7-3 to TRBJ2-1; TRBD2 is a possible D gene (5 bases). V was pared by 0 bases and J by 2 bases, with 8 bases between. CDR1 SGHTA and CDR2 FQGTGA come from the germline V gene. This CDR3 spans 15 amino acids. The CDR3 sequence is CASSLTLGPYNEQFF. In DNA form, the CDR3 reads TGTGCCAGCAGCTTAACACTAGGGCCCTACAATGAGCAGTTCTTC. Using reference TRBV7-3 and TRBJ2-1 for the parts outside the CDR3, the full variable domain is GAGVSQTPSNKVTEKGKYVELRCDPISGHTALYWYRQSLGQGPEFLIYFQGTGAADDSGLPNDRFFAVRPEGSVSTLKIQRTERGDSAVYLCASSLTLGPYNEQFFGPGTRLTVL.

J is TRBJ2-3 and V is TRBV5-1; a weak D match, TRBD1 (6 bases). CDR3 length equals 15 residues. From germline, CDR1 is SGHRS and CDR2 YFSETQ. V was cut by 6 bases and J by 2 bases, with 16 bases left in between. CDR3 in amino acids: CASKFGGSVTDTQYF. For the CDR3, the DNA is TGCGCCAGCAAATTTGGGGGCAGCGTCACAGATACGCAGTATTTT.

The CDR3 loop is CASSKEGAETQYF. The CDR3, as DNA: TGTGCCAGCAGCAAAGAGGGGGCGGAGACCCAGTACTTC. The chain recombines TRBV11-3 with TRBJ2-5, with 7 bases aligning to TRBD1. Germline V CDR1 and CDR2: SGHNT, YENEEA. The CDR3 runs to 13 residues. J gave up 5 bases and V 5 bases, and 5 bases lay outside the gene matches.

The CDR3 here is CASSLGRGSYEQYF. The CDR3 DNA reads TGTGCCAGCAGTTTGGGCAGGGGATCCTACGAGCAGTACTTC. The chain recombines TRBV6-5 with TRBJ2-7; possibly TRBD1 for D (6 bases). CDR3 length equals 14 residues. Between the trimmed V and J ends, which lost 4 bases and 1 base, there was a span of 11 bases. Germline CDR1 and CDR2: MNHEY and SVGAGI.

V gene TRBV9 combines with J gene TRBJ2-3; unclear D gene. CDR1 is SGDLS and CDR2 is YYNGEE in the germline V gene. CDR3 size: 15 residues. V lost 0 bases and J 4 bases, leaving 12 bases between the germline ends. The CDR3 sequence: CASSVAQLGADTQYF. The CDR3 nucleotides are TGTGCCAGCAGCGTAGCACAGTTGGGCGCAGATACGCAGTATTTT.

Written as DNA, the CDR3 is TGCGCCAGCAGCCTGACACCAAGCTCCTACAATGAGCAGTTCTTC. This sequence encodes CASSLTPSSYNEQFF. The rearrangement links TRBV5-1 to TRBJ2-1; D ambiguous. CDR3 length equals 15 residues. Germline lookup yields CDR1 SGHRS and CDR2 YFSETQ. V gave up 4 bases and J gave up 0 bases, with 11 bases separating them.

The rearrangement uses TRBV4-1 and TRBJ1-1; 11 bases map to TRBD1. Germline lookup yields CDR1 MGHRA and CDR2 YSYEKL. With V trimmed by 1 base and J by 3 bases, 16 bases remained unmatched. CDR3 length: 20 residues. The CDR3 DNA follows: TGCGCCAGCAGCCAAGTCCCAGGGACAGGGGGTCTGATCGACGACACTGAAGCTTTCTTT. It codes for CASSQVPGTGGLIDDTEAFF.

The rearrangement uses TRBV2 and TRBJ1-2; no clear D. CDR3 length equals 14 residues. V was shortened by 7 bases and J by 1 base, with 13 bases between the two germline ends. Germline V gene data show CDR1 as SNHLY and CDR2 as FYNNEI. Written as DNA, the CDR3 is TGTGCCAGCACCTCGGGGTTCTTTAACTATGGCTACACCTTC. As protein: CASTSGFFNYGYTF.

The chain has TRBV29-1 and TRBJ1-4; TRBD1 agrees at 7 bases. Germline CDR1 SQVTM, CDR2 ANQGSEA. This CDR3 has 14 amino acids. The ends lost 7 bases at V and 8 bases at J; junction bases unmatched: 13. CDR3 loop: CSAQRGQLGEKLFF. CDR3 DNA sequence: TGCAGCGCTCAGAGGGGGCAACTGGGGGAAAAACTGTTTTTT.

As DNA, the CDR3 is TGCGCCAGCAGCCTAGGGGGGGGTTCGTGGACTGCGAACACCGGGGAGCTGTTTTTT. Translating it yields CASSLGGGSWTANTGELFF. The chain is built from TRBV4-1 and TRBJ2-2, with TRBD2 as a possible D gene (7 bases). Trimming removed 4 bases at V and 0 bases at J, with 21 bases between. CDR3 length: 19 residues. The germline V gene encodes CDR1 MGHRA and CDR2 YSYEKL.

This chain joins TRBV7-2 and TRBJ2-7; TRBD1 matches 9 bases. V dropped 3 bases and J dropped 1; count of bases not matched to a gene: 7. Germline V gives CDR1 SGHTA, CDR2 FQGNSA. The CDR3 runs 16 residues. CDR3 DNA sequence: TGTGCCAGCAGCTTCCGAACAGGGGGCGGTTCCTACGAGCAGTACTTC. This translates into CASSFRTGGGSYEQYF.